The TCR beta chain under discussion was sequenced for a study of shared clonotypes between healthy human individuals. The CDR3 extends over 16 amino acids. The germline V and J ends were trimmed by 0 bases and 4 bases, with 12 bases remaining between them. The germline gives CDR1 LNHDA, CDR2 SQIVND (reference sequence). General study points: Represented diversity, genetic and exposure-history alike, was limited by few donors.

Here immunoSEQ multiplex PCR was the method, and the copy in TCRdb shows in-frame clones only, minus some. This sample has 470,000 or so clones, with about 85% found just once. This clone was picked up a small number of times. Antigen: not known. The sequence was collected from a woman in her 40s in good health. Some clones in this sample may be carry-over from other donors' samples. The V gene is TRBV19, the J gene TRBJ2-2; D gene unclear. Sequenced material: PBMCs. CDR3 protein: CASSIEFSTFTGELFF. CDR3 in DNA: TGTGCCAGTAGTATAGAGTTCAGTACTTTCACCGGGGAGCTGTTTTTT.